This TCR beta chain was recorded in a study of T cell repertoires in aging, cancer and after chemotherapy. Unmatched junction bases numbered 5, after V lost 3 bases and J lost 4 bases. This CDR3 is 16 amino acids long. TCR beta rearrangements were amplified from peripheral blood genomic DNA. Multiplex touch-down PCR with TRB-A/B primers amplified rearranged V-D-J TRB sequences. TCRdb redid the calling of the multiplex PCR reads with MiXCR, one entry per CDR3 protein. The data show about 2,000 distinct CDR3 sequences, around 29% seen once. The gene calls are TRBV12-3 or TRBV12-4 and TRBJ1-6, with TRBD1 matching 8 bases. The specimen sequenced was blood. This receptor was obtained from a human donor in good health. The CDR3 region is CASSFDRGDYNSPLHF. CDR3 nucleotides: TGTGCCAGCAGTTTTGACAGGGGCGATTATAATTCACCCCTCCACTTT.